This T cell receptor (beta chain) was identified during a study of monozygotic twins with inflammatory bowel disease. The template switching step added UMIs that contained a 6-nucleotide sample barcode. TCRdb re-called the 5' RACE reads and catalogs CDR3 proteins one per entry, DNA excluded. The data include about 130,000 distinct CDR3 sequences; the top ten clones carry 1.2%. This CDR3 region has 16 residues. The germline V gene has CDR1 DFQATT and CDR2 SNEGSKA (reference sequence). As to this clonotype: Its antigen is unidentified.

Overall study results and limits: The study found lower TCRbeta diversity (inverse Simpson) in IBD patients than in healthy co-twins.

The sequencing input was blood. This sequence originates from a human donor with ulcerative colitis or Crohn's disease, or a healthy co-twin of an affected twin (not recorded which). V is TRBV20-1 and J is TRBJ2-2. CDR3 sequence: CSARIGVALNTGELFF.